The 9 T cell receptor beta chains reported below all come from one sample, sequenced in a study of response to subunit inactivated influenza vaccine (dated by TCRdb to 2017 to 2018). Receptors were amplified or captured by RT-PCR. TCRdb names Illumina HiSeq 2500 as the instrument used. TCRdb's own reprocessing of the public reads used fastp at Q25 and MiXCR and kept productive beta chains. Entries are consolidated by CDR3 protein sequence, retaining the most common genes and DNA. The sample yields a few hundred thousand distinct CDR3 sequences; roughly 7.6% were counted once. Around 13% of the sample lies in the top ten. The starting material was PBMCs from blood, obtained around 2 years after vaccination. Receptors originate from a man aged 45 to 70 who received an inactivated influenza vaccine. Donor details come from another sample of the same person, matched by shared clones.

The rearrangement links TRBV7-9 to TRBJ1-3; D is unresolved. The V gene lost 3 bases and the J gene lost 6 bases, with 15 bases spanning the gap. In germline, CDR1 is SEHNR, CDR2 FQNEAQ (reference sequence). The CDR3 totals 15 residues. The CDR3 loop is CASSLWLEHSNTIYF. CDR3 sequence (DNA): TGTGCCAGCAGCTTGTGGCTTGAACATTCAAACACCATATATTTT. The whole variable domain, remainder taken from reference TRBV7-9 and TRBJ1-3, is DTGVSQNPRHKITKRGQNVTFRCDPISEHNRLYWYRQTLGQGPEFLTYFQNEAQLEKSRLLSDRFSAERPKGSFSTLEIQRTEQGDSAMYLCASSLWLEHSNTIYFGEGSWLTVV.

This clonotype has a handful of counts. V and J are TRBV20-1 and TRBJ2-3; 9 bases map to TRBD2. Germline CDR1 and CDR2: DFQATT and SNEGSKA (reference sequence). There are 15 residues in the CDR3. V was pared by 1 base and J by 5 bases, with 7 bases of the junction left unmatched. The CDR3 loop reads CSARGGGGAQDTQYF. The DNA for the CDR3 is TGCAGTGCTAGAGGAGGCGGGGGGGCCCAAGATACGCAGTATTTT.

This clonotype was seen repeatedly, ten times or more. This chain connects TRBV6-5 to TRBJ1-2; D is possibly TRBD1 (5 bases). The length of the CDR3 is 14 residues. Trimming left V 4 bases short and J 4 bases short, with 13 bases between. Germline loops: CDR1 MNHEY, CDR2 SVGAGI. CDR3 in DNA: TGTGCCAGCAGTTCGACAGCCGCTAGCTATGGCTACACCTTC. Translation gives CASSSTAASYGYTF.

This clonotype has only a few counts. The chain has TRBV20-1 and TRBJ2-7; 8 bases are a match to TRBD1. Germline assignment: CDR1 DFQATT and CDR2 SNEGSKA (reference sequence). Trimming at V came to 4 bases and at J to 0 bases, leaving 2 bases not matched to a gene. The CDR3 runs 13 residues. In nucleotides, the CDR3 is TGCAGTGCTAACAGGGGGACCTCCTACGAGCAGTACTTC. Protein product: CSANRGTSYEQYF.

Ten or more counts support this clonotype. The chain joins TRBV29-1 to TRBJ2-2; TRBD1 matches 7 bases. With 6 bases clipped from V and 2 bases from J, the junction kept 9 bases outside the gene matches. The V gene's germline CDR1 is SQVTM and CDR2 ANQGSEA. The CDR3 totals 15 residues. CDR3 sequence reads: CSVATGTVNTGELFF. The CDR3 DNA sequence: TGCAGCGTCGCGACCGGGACAGTTAACACCGGGGAGCTGTTTTTT.

The rearrangement links TRBV7-2 to TRBJ2-2; D not resolved. The CDR3 spans 13 residues. CDR1 is SGHTA, CDR2 FQGNSA, per germline. Trimming removed 5 bases from V and 4 bases from J, with 8 bases in between. CDR3 nucleotide sequence: TGTGCCAGCAGCCCCTTACTCACCGGGGAGCTGTTTTTT. It is translated as CASSPLLTGELFF.

This clonotype was observed a few times. The chain combines TRBV20-1 with TRBJ2-3, with TRBD2 identical over 7 bases. Trimming at V came to 6 bases and at J to 6 bases, leaving 15 bases not matched to a gene. The germline CDR1 and CDR2 sequences are DFQATT and SNEGSKA (reference sequence). This CDR3 has 15 amino acids. This CDR3 is CSARTSSGNSDTQYF. CDR3 DNA sequence: TGCAGTGCCAGGACTAGTTCAGGCAACTCCGATACGCAGTATTTT.

This clonotype has just a few counts. The genes are TRBV5-5 and TRBJ1-2, with a tentative D call TRBD1 (6 bases). CDR3 length: 15 residues. V dropped 0 bases and J dropped 1 base, with 10 bases sitting between them. Germline V gene lookup returns CDR1 SGHKS and CDR2 YYEKEE (reference sequence). As DNA, the CDR3 is TGTGCCAGCAGCTTGGTAGGACAGATTAACTATGGCTACACCTTC. This sequence encodes CASSLVGQINYGYTF.

This clonotype was picked up a small number of times. The chain combines TRBV19 with TRBJ1-1; no clear D. Germline lookup yields CDR1 LNHDA and CDR2 SQIVND (reference sequence). Trimming left V 9 bases short and J 5 bases short, with 19 bases between. CDR3 size: 14 residues. CDR3 nucleotides: TGTGCCAGCCGGACCGTTGGGGTCCAAACTGAAGCTTTCTTT. Its protein is CASRTVGVQTEAFF. Variable domain in full (rest from reference TRBV19 and TRBJ1-1): DGGITQSPKYLFRKEGQNVTLSCEQNLNHDAMYWYRQDPGQGLRLIYYSQIVNDFQKGDIAEGYSVSREKKESFPLTVTSAQKNPTAFYLCASRTVGVQTEAFFGQGTRLTVV.